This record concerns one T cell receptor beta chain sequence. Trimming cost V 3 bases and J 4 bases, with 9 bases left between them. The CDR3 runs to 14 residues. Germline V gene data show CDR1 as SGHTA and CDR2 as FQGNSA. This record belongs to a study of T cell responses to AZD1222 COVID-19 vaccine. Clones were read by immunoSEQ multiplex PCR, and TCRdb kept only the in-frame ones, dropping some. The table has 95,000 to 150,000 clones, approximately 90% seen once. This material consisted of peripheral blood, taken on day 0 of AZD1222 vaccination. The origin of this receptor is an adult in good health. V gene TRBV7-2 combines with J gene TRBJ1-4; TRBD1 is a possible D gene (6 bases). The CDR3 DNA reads TGTGCCAGCAGCTTCAGGGGTCGTAATGAAAAACTGTTTTTT. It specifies CASSFRGRNEKLFF.